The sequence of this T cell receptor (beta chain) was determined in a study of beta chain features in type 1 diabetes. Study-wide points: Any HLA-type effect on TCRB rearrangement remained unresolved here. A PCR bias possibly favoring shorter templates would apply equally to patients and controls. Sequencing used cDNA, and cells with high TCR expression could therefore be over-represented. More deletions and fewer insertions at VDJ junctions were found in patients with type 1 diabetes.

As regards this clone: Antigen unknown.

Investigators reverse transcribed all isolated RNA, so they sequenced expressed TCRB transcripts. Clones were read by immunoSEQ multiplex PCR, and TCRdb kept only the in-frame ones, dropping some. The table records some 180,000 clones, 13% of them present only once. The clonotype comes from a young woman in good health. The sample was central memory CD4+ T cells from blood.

CDR3 sequence reads: CASSKTSGWRYEQYF. The CDR3 DNA reads as TGTGCCAGCAGTAAAACTAGCGGATGGCGCTACGAGCAGTACTTC. V gene TRBV28 combines with J gene TRBJ2-7; 8 bases are shared with TRBD2. CDR1 and CDR2 from the germline V gene are MDHEN and SYDVKM. The CDR3 is made up of 15 amino acids. V was pared by 5 bases and J by 3 bases, with 9 bases of the junction left unmatched.